These 30 T cell receptor beta chains originate from one sample sequenced in a study of radiation and T cells in renal cell carcinoma (dated by TCRdb to the early 2020s). Libraries were built with the immunoSEQ multiplex PCR assay. This immuneACCESS table, as held by TCRdb, lists in-frame sequences with V and J called but not all clones. Of the missing ones, under half trace to an unresolved V gene in checked studies; the others have no known cause. The sample includes 100,000 to 150,000 clones, with roughly four fifths observed a single time. About 2.9% of the sample is taken by the ten largest. Sample time point, as interpreted from the label and publication: baseline pretreatment blood. Sample treatment or condition, as interpreted from the label and publication: 15 Gy SBRT to primary tumor, nephrectomy 4 weeks later. The sequencing here drew on blood, taken from a patient whose treatment included radiotherapy and nephrectomy. The receptors shown here come from a woman aged 55 to 70 with renal cell carcinoma.

This chain links TRBV5-1 with TRBJ2-7, with unresolved D. V dropped 5 bases and J dropped 6 bases, with 9 bases sitting between them. Germline V CDR1 and CDR2: SGHRS, YFSETQ. The CDR3 contains 11 residues. The CDR3 sequence: CASSEVGEQYF. The DNA for the CDR3 is TGCGCCAGCAGTGAAGTCGGCGAGCAGTACTTC. Together with reference TRBV5-1 and TRBJ2-7, the CDR3 gives the full variable domain: KAGVTQTPRYLIKTRGQQVTLSCSPISGHRSVSWYQQTPGQGLQFLFEYFSETQRNKGNFPGRFSGRQFSNSRSEMNVSTLELGDSALYLCASSEVGEQYFGPGTRLTVT.

In nucleotides, the CDR3 is TGCGCCAGCAGCTTGGGGACAAATCAAGAGACCCAGTACTTC. Translated, it gives CASSLGTNQETQYF. The chain joins TRBV5-1 to TRBJ2-5; TRBD1 is a possible D gene (5 bases). The CDR3 contains 14 residues. Germline V gene sequence: CDR1 SGHRS, CDR2 YFSETQ. Trimming stripped 0 bases from V and 2 bases from J, with 8 bases between.

The chain carries TRBV5-1 and TRBJ2-3, with D perhaps being TRBD1 or TRBD2 (6 bases each). V shed 0 bases and J shed 0 bases, with 11 bases lying between them. The CDR3 is 16 amino acids. Germline CDR1 SGHRS, CDR2 YFSETQ. For the CDR3, the DNA is TGCGCCAGCAGCTTGGCGACGGGGGCAAGCACAGATACGCAGTATTTT. It yields the protein CASSLATGASTDTQYF.

The rearrangement links TRBV7-6 to TRBJ1-1; no clear D. The CDR3 consists of 13 residues. V lost 2 bases, J lost 1 base, and 5 bases lay in between. Germline-derived CDR1 and CDR2 are SGHVS and FNYEAQ. DNA for the CDR3: TGTGCCAGCAGCTTAAGGTCGAACACTGAAGCTTTCTTT. Its translation: CASSLRSNTEAFF.

The gene calls are TRBV6-6 and TRBJ2-7, with a tentative D call TRBD2 (5 bases). This CDR3 is built from 12 residues. The germline V gene has CDR1 MNHNY and CDR2 SVGAGI (reference sequence). Trimming left V 5 bases short and J 5 bases short, with 10 bases between. CDR3 nucleotides: TGTGCCAGCAGTCAGAGGGTGGACGAGCAGTACTTC. Protein product: CASSQRVDEQYF.

The chain combines TRBV10-3 with TRBJ1-4, with 9 bases aligning to TRBD1. This CDR3 contains 14 residues. Germline-derived CDR1 and CDR2 are ENHRY and SYGVKD. Trimming cost V 11 bases and J 7 bases; bases outside gene matches: 11. CDR3 sequence (DNA): TGTGCCTCGACCAGGGACAGGGAGGGTGAAAAACTGTTTTTT. This encodes CASTRDREGEKLFF.

This clone came up a few times. This rearrangement joins TRBV2 to TRBJ1-1, with D uncertain. Trimming took 1 base from V and 0 from J, leaving 3 bases between them. CDR1 and CDR2 (germline): SNHLY, FYNNEI. The CDR3 length is 13 residues. The CDR3 loop is CASSEGVNTEAFF. The CDR3 DNA is TGTGCCAGCAGTGAAGGAGTGAACACTGAAGCTTTCTTT.

This chain joins TRBV25-1 and TRBJ1-1; 9 bases are a match to TRBD1. The CDR3 covers 15 residues. The V segment lost 6 bases and the J segment 5 bases; nucleotides outside the gene matches: 10. CDR1 is MGHDK and CDR2 is SYGVNS in the germline V gene. Written as DNA, the CDR3 is TGTGCCAGCAGCTCCGGGACAGGGAGAGGTACTGAAGCTTTCTTT. Its protein product is CASSSGTGRGTEAFF.

The rearrangement links TRBV6-5 to TRBJ1-2; 8 bases match TRBD1. J was trimmed by 8 bases and V by 5 bases; bases with no gene match: 13. This CDR3 region has 15 residues. CDR1 and CDR2 (germline): MNHEY, SVGAGI. The CDR3 DNA is TGTGCCAGCAGTCCAATTACGACAGGGGATGGCGGCTACACCTTC. This sequence encodes CASSPITTGDGGYTF.

This chain uses TRBV5-5 with TRBJ2-3, with 10 nucleotides matching TRBD2. This CDR3 has 15 amino acids. Germline CDR1 and CDR2: SGHKS and YYEKEE (reference sequence). The V segment lost 3 bases and the J segment 4 bases; nucleotides outside the gene matches: 5. DNA of the CDR3: TGTGCCAGCAGCTACGGACTAGCGGCGGCAGATACGCAGTATTTT. Amino acid sequence: CASSYGLAAADTQYF.

This clone was picked up a small number of times. J is TRBJ2-5 and V is TRBV7-9; D remains ambiguous. This CDR3 is 16 amino acids long. Germline V gene lookup returns CDR1 SEHNR and CDR2 FQNEAQ (reference sequence). Trimming left V 4 bases short and J 0 bases short, with 15 bases between. Written as DNA, the CDR3 is TGTGCCAGCAGCTACTTAAACGGGCTAGACCAAGAGACCCAGTACTTC. This translates into CASSYLNGLDQETQYF.

The genes are TRBV2 and TRBJ2-1, with D tentatively TRBD1 (6 bases). The germline CDR1 and CDR2 sequences are SNHLY and FYNNEI. This CDR3 has 15 residues. V dropped 3 bases and J dropped 0 bases, with 9 bases sitting between them. The CDR3 DNA is TGTGCCAGCAGTGACCAGGGGAGCTCCTACAATGAGCAGTTCTTC. The encoded protein is CASSDQGSSYNEQFF.

V usage is TRBV5-1 and J usage is TRBJ2-5; TRBD2 matches 8 bases. In germline, CDR1 is SGHRS, CDR2 YFSETQ. This CDR3 is 13 amino acids long. Unmatched junction bases numbered 4, after V lost 7 bases and J lost 2 bases. The CDR3 here is CASRSGGQETQYF. CDR3 DNA sequence: TGCGCCAGCCGTTCGGGGGGGCAAGAGACCCAGTACTTC.

V gene TRBV7-2 combines with J gene TRBJ2-5; D unresolved. The J call may be faulty, since TRBJ2-7 better matches the DNA end. Germline CDR1 is SGHTA and CDR2 is FQGNSA. CDR3 length: 15 amino acids. The CDR3 DNA reads TGTGCCAGCAGCCCAACCGGGCCATTCGGGTACGAGCAGTACTTC. Amino acid sequence: CASSPTGPFGYEQYF.

V is TRBV7-2 and J is TRBJ2-3; D is uncertain. Germline CDR1 is SGHTA and CDR2 is FQGNSA. With 2 bases removed from V and 5 bases from J, the gap between germline ends came to 5 bases. The CDR3 covers 12 residues. CDR3 sequence: CASSLYVDTQYF. The CDR3 DNA is TGTGCCAGCAGCTTATACGTAGATACGCAGTATTTT.

V gene TRBV18 combines with J gene TRBJ2-5; the match to TRBD2 covers 10 bases. CDR1 is KGHSH and CDR2 is LQKENI in the germline V gene. The junction had 4 bases not matched to a gene; V was cut back by 3 bases and J by 3 bases. CDR3 size: 15 residues. CDR3 DNA sequence: TGTGCCAGCTCACCCCAGCGGGGGGGAAAAGAGACCCAGTACTTC. Amino acid sequence: CASSPQRGGKETQYF.

The V call is TRBV28, the J call TRBJ1-1; the D is unclear. V was clipped by 2 bases and J by 2 bases, with 9 bases between them. The CDR3 extends over 14 amino acids. CDR1 and CDR2 from the germline V gene are MDHEN and SYDVKM. As DNA, the CDR3 is TGTGCCAGCAGTTTACCGGGCCCCAACACTGAAGCTTTCTTT. Translating gives CASSLPGPNTEAFF.

The V call is TRBV5-1, the J call TRBJ2-7; 7 bases match TRBD1. CDR3 size: 17 residues. Trimming removed 4 bases from V and 3 bases from J; junction bases left unmatched: 16. Germline CDR1 is SGHRS and CDR2 is YFSETQ. CDR3 residues: CASSPLPATGSSYEQYF. DNA for the CDR3: TGCGCCAGCAGCCCCCTCCCTGCGACAGGGAGCAGCTACGAGCAGTACTTC.

The chain joins TRBV4-1 to TRBJ1-3, with no clear D. The CDR3 spans 18 residues. The ends were cut back, 2 bases at V and 0 bases at J, with 17 bases in the middle. Germline V CDR1 and CDR2: MGHRA, YSYEKL. CDR3 sequence: CASSQSSLRTDSGNTIYF. CDR3 DNA: TGCGCCAGCAGCCAATCAAGTCTGAGAACAGACTCTGGAAACACCATATATTTT.

This sequence joins TRBV6-6 and TRBJ2-3; D unclear. Trimming took off 11 bases at V and 4 bases at J, with 16 bases between the two ends. Germline V CDR1 and CDR2: MNHNY, SVGAGI (reference sequence). There are 13 residues in the CDR3. For the CDR3, the DNA is TGTGCCGGCTCTAGGTCGGTGGCAGATACGCAGTATTTT. Translated: CAGSRSVADTQYF.

The chain is built from TRBV10-3 and TRBJ2-7, with TRBD1 matching over 10 bases. The CDR3 spans 15 residues. Germline-derived CDR1 and CDR2 are ENHRY and SYGVKD. V lost 6 bases and J lost 3; bases outside the gene matches: 8. The CDR3 nucleotides are TGTGCCATCAGCCCCGGGACAGGGGCCTTCTACGAGCAGTACTTC. Residues: CAISPGTGAFYEQYF.

The chain couples TRBV19 to TRBJ1-2; D remains ambiguous. The CDR3 runs to 13 residues. With 6 bases removed from V and 0 bases from J, the gap between germline ends came to 8 bases. Germline CDR1 reads LNHDA; CDR2 reads SQIVND (reference sequence). The CDR3 spells CASRNPPNYGYTF. The CDR3 DNA reads as TGTGCCAGTAGAAACCCGCCTAACTATGGCTACACCTTC.

The genes are TRBV9 and TRBJ2-2, with D unresolved. The ends were cut back, 3 bases at V and 7 bases at J, with 13 bases in the middle. The CDR3 is 14 amino acids. Germline V gene data show CDR1 as SGDLS and CDR2 as YYNGEE. The CDR3 protein is CASSGIGAIGELFF. The DNA for the CDR3 is TGTGCCAGCAGCGGGATAGGAGCGATCGGGGAGCTGTTTTTT.

The V and J genes are TRBV19 and TRBJ2-7; 8 nucleotides align to TRBD1. Trimming removed 4 bases from V and 6 bases from J; junction bases left unmatched: 5. This CDR3 has 13 residues. Germline V gives CDR1 LNHDA, CDR2 SQIVND (reference sequence). The CDR3 DNA is TGTGCCAGTAGTAGACAGGGGCCGGGCGAGCAGTACTTC. Translated: CASSRQGPGEQYF.

The V call is TRBV6-5, the J call TRBJ2-7, with unresolved D. The germline V gene has CDR1 MNHEY and CDR2 SVGAGI. This CDR3 has 16 amino acids. V was trimmed by 4 bases and J by 2 bases, leaving 18 bases between them. DNA of the CDR3: TGTGCCAGCAGTTTCGCACCTCTAGTGGAACCCTACGAGCAGTACTTC. Residues: CASSFAPLVEPYEQYF.

The V call is TRBV27, the J call TRBJ1-1; D is unresolved. Germline CDR1 reads MNHEY; CDR2 reads SMNVEV (reference sequence). The CDR3 extends over 16 amino acids. Trimming removed 3 bases at V and 0 bases at J, with 14 bases between. CDR3 residues: CASSFVGHGLNTEAFF. DNA of the CDR3: TGTGCCAGCAGTTTCGTGGGCCATGGTCTGAACACTGAAGCTTTCTTT.

This chain uses TRBV6-4 with TRBJ2-1; 11 positions match TRBD2. This CDR3 region has 15 residues. The germline gives CDR1 MRHNA, CDR2 SNTAGT. The V gene end was trimmed by 5 bases and the J gene end by 6 bases; junction bases not matched to a gene: 6. The CDR3 coding sequence is TGTGCCAGCAGTTCTATTGGGACTAGCGGCAATGAGCAGTTCTTC. Protein: CASSSIGTSGNEQFF.

This chain connects TRBV29-1 to TRBJ2-2; a weak D match, TRBD2 (5 bases). The CDR3 is 13 amino acids. V dropped 4 bases and J dropped 4 bases, with 10 bases sitting between them. Germline assignment: CDR1 SQVTM and CDR2 ANQGSEA. CDR3 bases: TGCAGCGTTGGGGTTGCGGGCACCGGGGAGCTGTTTTTT. Amino acids: CSVGVAGTGELFF.

This clone has a handful of counts. The gene calls are TRBV2 and TRBJ1-2; 12 bases match TRBD1. The CDR3 consists of 12 residues. J was trimmed by 8 bases and V by 8 bases; bases with no gene match: 3. CDR1 is SNHLY and CDR2 is FYNNEI in the germline V gene. The CDR3 DNA sequence: TGTGCCAGCGGGGACAGGGGGCGCGGCTACACCTTC. This translates into CASGDRGRGYTF.

This chain links TRBV6-1 with TRBJ1-5; the D is unclear. The CDR3 has 14 amino acids. V lost 3 bases to trimming and J lost 2 bases, with 8 bases between them. Germline V gene data show CDR1 as MNHNS and CDR2 as SASEGT. In nucleotides, the CDR3 is TGTGCCAGCAGTGAGATGGCCGGCAATCAGCCCCAGCATTTT. Its protein product is CASSEMAGNQPQHF.